Here is one T cell receptor beta chain with its context. This sample is drawn from a study of blood T cell repertoires in COVID-19. Study information: The United States, Italy and Spain supplied acute and convalescent COVID-19 samples. Sources were T cells, B-cell-depleted T cells, or PBMCs; the material itself was cDNA or gDNA.

V lost 6 bases and J 1 base, leaving 15 bases between the germline ends. The germline CDR1 and CDR2 sequences are MNHEY and SVGAGI. The CDR3 spans 15 residues. In the original workflow: It was from reference gene primer amplification that nucleated cell counts were estimated. TCRdb's copy holds only in-frame clones and misses some; the assay was immunoSEQ multiplex PCR. V and J calls and clone size are those listed in that table; D and trimming were worked out from the DNA. The data hold about 250,000 clones, with 60% to 75% observed a single time. The genes are TRBV6-5 and TRBJ1-1; no clear D gene. This TCR derives from a woman aged 80 or over with acute or convalescent COVID-19. Sequencing input: peripheral blood. DNA of the CDR3: TGTGCCAGCAGATACGACGGGAGTGGGAACACTGAAGCTTTCTTT. This translates into CASRYDGSGNTEAFF.